Listed here are 29 T cell receptor beta chains from one sample, sequenced in a study of beta chain features in type 1 diabetes. General study findings and limits: TCRB CDR3 length was moderately but significantly reduced in all four CD4+ subsets of Type 1 diabetes patients.

Antigens of these TCRs are unknown. All of the isolated RNA was reverse transcribed, so expressed TCRB transcripts were sequenced. Assay: immunoSEQ multiplex PCR; the TCRdb copy retains only in-frame clones and omits some. The sample yields hundreds of thousands of clones, approximately 15% seen once. Sequenced material: naive CD4+ T cells from blood. These receptors were collected from a young man with type 1 diabetes.

The chain is built from TRBV18 and TRBJ2-2; TRBD1 agrees at 7 bases. The germline CDR1 and CDR2 sequences are KGHSH and LQKENI. CDR3 length: 15 residues. The J segment lost 5 bases and the V segment lost 3 bases, leaving 6 bases of the junction unmatched. The CDR3 DNA is TGTGCCAGCTCACCGGGAACAGGGGAAACCGGGGAGCTGTTTTTT. It yields the protein CASSPGTGETGELFF.

This clone was seen more than once but under ten times. This chain uses TRBV28 with TRBJ2-7; 7 nucleotides match TRBD1. V lost 5 bases to trimming and J lost 4 bases; unmatched junction nucleotides: 11. Germline V lookup: CDR1 MDHEN, CDR2 SYDVKM. The CDR3 is 15 residues long. The CDR3 loop reads CASSPHRQGGYEQYF. CDR3 sequence (DNA): TGTGCCAGCAGTCCTCATAGACAGGGTGGGTACGAGCAGTACTTC. Together with reference TRBV28 and TRBJ2-7, the CDR3 gives the full variable domain: DVKVTQSSRYLVKRTGEKVFLECVQDMDHENMFWYRQDPGLGLRLIYFSYDVKMKEKGDIPEGYSVSREKKERFSLILESASTNQTSMYLCASSPHRQGGYEQYFGPGTRLTVT.

The CDR3 coding sequence is TGTGCCTGGAGTGTACACTCGGGGGGCAACGAGCAGTACTTC. Protein product: CAWSVHSGGNEQYF. The chain is built from TRBV30 and TRBJ2-7, with D possibly being TRBD2 (7 bases). The V gene lost 0 bases and the J gene lost 5 bases, with 14 bases spanning the gap. The CDR3 consists of 14 residues. Germline values: CDR1 GTSNPN, CDR2 SVGIG (reference sequence).

V is TRBV11-2 and J is TRBJ2-4, with no clear D. From germline, CDR1 is SGHAT and CDR2 FQNNGV. This CDR3 comprises 14 residues. V lost 2 bases and J 0 bases, leaving 5 bases between the germline ends. The CDR3 here is CASSLSVAKNIQYF. CDR3 in DNA: TGTGCCAGCAGCTTAAGCGTAGCCAAAAACATTCAGTACTTC.

In regard to this clone: Other DNA sequences in the same sample also yield this CDR3. The gene calls are TRBV18 and TRBJ2-7; 11 positions agree with TRBD1. This CDR3 is 13 amino acids long. Germline CDR1 is KGHSH and CDR2 is LQKENI. J was trimmed by 6 bases and V by 2 bases; bases with no gene match: 0. The CDR3 nucleotides read TGTGCCAGCTCACCAGGGACAGGGGGCGAGCAGTACTTC. Protein: CASSPGTGGEQYF.

This clone occurred a few times. In the same sample, other DNA sequences code for this CDR3. V usage is TRBV28 and J usage is TRBJ2-7, with a weak D call TRBD2 (5 bases). V shed 2 bases and J shed 4 bases, with 12 bases lying between them. CDR3 size: 14 residues. CDR1 is MDHEN and CDR2 is SYDVKM in the germline V gene. The CDR3 DNA reads TGTGCCAGCAGTTTACCTGGGAGTTCGTACGAGCAGTACTTC. Its protein is CASSLPGSSYEQYF.

This sequence joins TRBV2 and TRBJ1-5, with D possibly TRBD1 on 6 matching bases. Germline V gene sequence: CDR1 SNHLY, CDR2 FYNNEI. V shed 5 bases and J shed 1 base, with 15 bases lying between them. CDR3 length: 16 residues. The CDR3 sequence is CASSHTGRASNQPQHF. The CDR3 DNA follows: TGTGCCAGCAGTCACACAGGGAGGGCAAGCAATCAGCCCCAGCATTTT.

V is TRBV18 and J is TRBJ1-5; D not certain. Germline loops: CDR1 KGHSH, CDR2 LQKENI. The CDR3 has 15 amino acids. Trimming cost V 4 bases and J 5 bases, with 15 bases left between them. As DNA, the CDR3 is TGTGCCAGCTCACAGTCCCAGAGAGGAGATCAGCCCCAGCATTTT. Amino acids: CASSQSQRGDQPQHF.

This clone was seen a single time. The V gene is TRBV5-1, the J gene TRBJ2-3, with D possibly being TRBD1 (5 bases). The germline V gene encodes CDR1 SGHRS and CDR2 YFSETQ. The CDR3 extends over 16 amino acids. V was trimmed by 0 bases and J by 3 bases, leaving 14 bases between them. This CDR3 is CASSLAWQGRTDTQYF. The CDR3 bases are TGCGCCAGCAGCTTGGCATGGCAGGGTAGAACAGATACGCAGTATTTT.

The table lists this clone with a few counts. V gene TRBV5-4 combines with J gene TRBJ2-7; tentative D call: TRBD2 (6 bases). Germline CDR1 reads SGHNT; CDR2 reads YYREEE (reference sequence). Trimming removed 1 base at V and 0 bases at J, with 14 bases between. The CDR3 sequence is 16 residues long. In DNA form, the CDR3 reads TGTGCCAGCAGCTTGACCCTACTCGGGAGCTCCTACGAGCAGTACTTC. Its protein is CASSLTLLGSSYEQYF.

This chain links TRBV5-1 with TRBJ1-2, with D perhaps matching TRBD1 (5 bases). Germline V CDR1 and CDR2: SGHRS, YFSETQ. Trimming left V 0 bases short and J 4 bases short, with 10 bases between. The CDR3 runs 14 residues. CDR3 sequence: CASSLGTDIYGYTF. The CDR3 coding sequence is TGCGCCAGCAGCTTGGGCACGGACATCTATGGCTACACCTTC.

This clone was observed a few times. The chain couples TRBV19 to TRBJ1-2; the D is unclear. Germline assignment: CDR1 LNHDA and CDR2 SQIVND (reference sequence). Between the trimmed V and J ends, which lost 8 bases and 4 bases, there was a span of 8 bases. This CDR3 region has 11 residues. The DNA of the CDR3 is TGTGCCAGTCGGAGGTCCTATGGCTACACCTTC. It translates to CASRRSYGYTF.

This rearrangement joins TRBV19 to TRBJ2-5; a weak D match, TRBD2 (5 bases). Trimming removed 0 bases at V and 6 bases at J, with 14 bases between. The CDR3 length is 15 residues. Germline V gene sequence: CDR1 LNHDA, CDR2 SQIVND (reference sequence). CDR3 DNA: TGTGCCAGTAGTATAGATGGGAGAGGTATTAAGACCCAGTACTTC. Translation: CASSIDGRGIKTQYF.

The V and J genes are TRBV15 and TRBJ2-7; 7 nucleotides agree with TRBD2. The J segment lost 3 bases and the V segment lost 5 bases, leaving 10 bases of the junction unmatched. The CDR3 loop spans 15 amino acids. CDR1 and CDR2 from the germline V gene are LNHNV and YYDKDF (reference sequence). Here the CDR3 DNA reads TGTGCCACCAGCCTCGGACGGGGGGAAGGCTACGAGCAGTACTTC. The encoded protein is CATSLGRGEGYEQYF. Full variable domain (outside the CDR3, taken from reference TRBV15 and TRBJ2-7): DAMVIQNPRYQVTQFGKPVTLSCSQTLNHNVMYWYQQKSSQAPKLLFHYYDKDFNNEADTPDNFQSRRPNTSFCFLDIRSPGLGDTAMYLCATSLGRGEGYEQYFGPGTRLTVT.

V usage is TRBV2 and J usage is TRBJ2-5, with TRBD2 matching 8 bases. With 6 bases clipped from V and 5 bases from J, the junction kept 5 bases outside the gene matches. This CDR3 comprises 13 residues. Germline CDR1 and CDR2: SNHLY and FYNNEI. CDR3: CASSPTSGETQYF. The CDR3 DNA sequence: TGTGCCAGCAGCCCAACTAGCGGTGAGACCCAGTACTTC. Based on the CDR3 plus reference TRBV2 and TRBJ2-5, the full variable domain is EPEVTQTPSHQVTQMGQEVILRCVPISNHLYFYWYRQILGQKVEFLVSFYNNEISEKSEIFDDQFSVERPDGSNFTLKIRSTKLEDSAMYFCASSPTSGETQYFGPGTRLLVL.

The table lists this clone with a few counts. The chain links TRBV5-1 to TRBJ2-5; 8 nucleotides agree with TRBD2. Per the germline V gene, CDR1 is SGHRS and CDR2 is YFSETQ. V shed 1 base, J shed 1 base, and the junction held 3 bases outside the gene matches. There are 15 residues in the CDR3. The CDR3: CASSLTGGTQETQYF. CDR3 sequence (DNA): TGCGCCAGCAGCTTGACGGGAGGGACCCAAGAGACCCAGTACTTC.

This clone came up a few times. The chain carries TRBV18 and TRBJ2-5; D unresolved. Between the trimmed V and J ends, which lost 3 bases and 2 bases, there was a span of 7 bases. CDR3 length equals 13 residues. Per germline, CDR1 KGHSH and CDR2 LQKENI. CDR3 amino acids: CASSPRLQETQYF. CDR3 DNA: TGTGCCAGCTCACCCAGATTACAAGAGACCCAGTACTTC.

V gene TRBV29-1 combines with J gene TRBJ2-5; D is undetermined. Germline V CDR1 and CDR2: SQVTM, ANQGSEA. The CDR3 loop spans 13 amino acids. V lost 3 bases to trimming and J lost 1 base, with 9 bases between them. The CDR3 protein is CSVEMGSQETQYF. The CDR3 bases are TGCAGCGTTGAGATGGGCTCCCAAGAGACCCAGTACTTC.

This clone was seen a handful of times. V and J are TRBV29-1 and TRBJ1-2; TRBD1 aligns across 8 bases. With V trimmed by 5 bases and J by 8 bases, 19 bases remained unmatched. There are 16 residues in the CDR3. Germline CDR1 and CDR2: SQVTM and ANQGSEA. CDR3 coding DNA: TGCAGCGTTACGGGCCCCATCCGGCAGGGGGCTAACGGCTACACCTTC. Its protein is CSVTGPIRQGANGYTF.

This clone came up a few times. This chain connects TRBV28 to TRBJ2-7; 9 nucleotides align to TRBD1. With V trimmed by 6 bases and J by 0 bases, 12 bases remained unmatched. The CDR3 spans 17 residues. From germline, CDR1 is MDHEN and CDR2 SYDVKM. CDR3 amino acids: CASRGDRAGGSSYEQYF. The CDR3 nucleotides are TGTGCCAGCAGGGGGGACAGGGCTGGGGGAAGCTCCTACGAGCAGTACTTC.

V and J are TRBV5-4 and TRBJ2-7; D perhaps matches TRBD2 (7 bases). CDR3 length: 16 residues. Germline lookup yields CDR1 SGHNT and CDR2 YYREEE (reference sequence). The V and J ends lost 2 bases and 0 bases respectively, with 15 bases between them. This CDR3 is CASSLTGAGASYEQYF. The CDR3 nucleotides are TGTGCCAGCAGCTTAACCGGGGCGGGGGCCTCCTACGAGCAGTACTTC.

Only a few counts were recorded for this clone. V gene TRBV11-2 combines with J gene TRBJ2-1; weak D call: TRBD2 (7 bases). This CDR3 comprises 17 residues. V dropped 5 bases and J dropped 7 bases, with 24 bases sitting between them. Germline assignment: CDR1 SGHAT and CDR2 FQNNGV. The CDR3 is CASSRGARSPSGNEQFF. The CDR3 DNA sequence: TGTGCCAGCAGCCGGGGGGCCAGGTCCCCCTCGGGGAATGAGCAGTTCTTC.

This clone came up a few times. This rearrangement joins TRBV9 to TRBJ2-1, with D perhaps TRBD2 (7 bases). Germline values: CDR1 SGDLS, CDR2 YYNGEE. This CDR3 comprises 13 residues. Trimming removed 4 bases at V and 5 bases at J, with 10 bases between. The DNA of the CDR3 is TGTGCCAGCAGCTGGGGGGGCCACAATGAGCAGTTCTTC. Translation: CASSWGGHNEQFF.

This clone was counted only a few times. The V gene is TRBV7-2, the J gene TRBJ2-5; D possibly corresponds to TRBD1 (5 bases). The CDR3 contains 14 residues. The germline V gene has CDR1 SGHTA and CDR2 FQGNSA. V was cut by 0 bases and J by 5 bases, with 10 bases left in between. The CDR3 loop is CASSLAGQLETQYF. The CDR3 coding sequence is TGTGCCAGCAGCTTAGCGGGGCAGCTGGAGACCCAGTACTTC.

The genes are TRBV9 and TRBJ2-1; a possible D gene is TRBD1 (6 bases). Per germline, CDR1 SGDLS and CDR2 YYNGEE. V gave up 2 bases and J gave up 7 bases, with 16 bases separating them. The CDR3 spans 15 residues. CDR3 in amino acids: CASSVGQGSWNEQFF. In nucleotides, the CDR3 is TGTGCCAGCAGCGTGGGTCAGGGGTCATGGAATGAGCAGTTCTTC.

This chain joins TRBV5-1 and TRBJ1-1; tentatively, D is TRBD1 (6 bases). The CDR3 contains 15 residues. V lost 2 bases and J lost 1, with 12 bases in between. Per the germline V gene, CDR1 is SGHRS and CDR2 is YFSETQ. DNA for the CDR3: TGCGCCAGCAGCTTAACAGGGCTTACGAACACTGAAGCTTTCTTT. Translating gives CASSLTGLTNTEAFF. The entire variable domain, with the rest obtained from reference TRBV5-1 and TRBJ1-1, is as follows: KAGVTQTPRYLIKTRGQQVTLSCSPISGHRSVSWYQQTPGQGLQFLFEYFSETQRNKGNFPGRFSGRQFSNSRSEMNVSTLELGDSALYLCASSLTGLTNTEAFFGQGTRLTVV.

This clone showed up just a few times. This chain joins TRBV28 and TRBJ2-3; no definite D call. The CDR3 loop spans 12 amino acids. V shed 5 bases and J shed 7 bases, with 10 bases lying between them. Germline values: CDR1 MDHEN, CDR2 SYDVKM. Here the CDR3 reads CASSVFFYTQYF. DNA of the CDR3: TGTGCCAGCAGTGTTTTTTTCTATACGCAGTATTTT.

The table lists this clone with a few counts. The chain joins TRBV7-6 to TRBJ2-2; TRBD1 aligns across 7 bases. CDR1 is SGHVS and CDR2 is FNYEAQ in the germline V gene. The CDR3 covers 15 residues. Unmatched junction bases numbered 6, after V lost 7 bases and J lost 1 base. DNA for the CDR3: TGTGCCAGCATGGGACAGCCTATGAACACCGGGGAGCTGTTTTTT. This codes for CASMGQPMNTGELFF.

The chain carries TRBV2 and TRBJ1-2; 7 bases map to TRBD1. The length of the CDR3 is 15 residues. Germline CDR1 and CDR2: SNHLY and FYNNEI. V trimming: 4 bases; J trimming: 2 bases; junction bases outside the gene matches: 7. CDR3 sequence reads: CASSVTLGQNYGYTF. The CDR3 bases are TGTGCCAGCAGTGTTACCCTGGGACAGAACTATGGCTACACCTTC.